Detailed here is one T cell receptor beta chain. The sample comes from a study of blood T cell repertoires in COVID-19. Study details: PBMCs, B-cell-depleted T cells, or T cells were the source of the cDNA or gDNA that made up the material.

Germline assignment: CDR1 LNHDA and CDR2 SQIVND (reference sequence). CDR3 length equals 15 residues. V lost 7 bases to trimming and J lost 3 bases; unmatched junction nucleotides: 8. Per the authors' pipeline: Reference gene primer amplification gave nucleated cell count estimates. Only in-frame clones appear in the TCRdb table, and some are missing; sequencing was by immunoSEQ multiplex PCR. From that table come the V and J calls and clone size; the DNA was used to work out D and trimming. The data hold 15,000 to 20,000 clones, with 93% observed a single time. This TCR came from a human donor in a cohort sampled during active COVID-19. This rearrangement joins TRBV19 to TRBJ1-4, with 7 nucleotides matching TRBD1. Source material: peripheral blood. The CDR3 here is CASKHLGTANEKLFF. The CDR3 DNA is TGTGCCAGTAAACACCTCGGGACAGCTAATGAAAAACTGTTTTTT.